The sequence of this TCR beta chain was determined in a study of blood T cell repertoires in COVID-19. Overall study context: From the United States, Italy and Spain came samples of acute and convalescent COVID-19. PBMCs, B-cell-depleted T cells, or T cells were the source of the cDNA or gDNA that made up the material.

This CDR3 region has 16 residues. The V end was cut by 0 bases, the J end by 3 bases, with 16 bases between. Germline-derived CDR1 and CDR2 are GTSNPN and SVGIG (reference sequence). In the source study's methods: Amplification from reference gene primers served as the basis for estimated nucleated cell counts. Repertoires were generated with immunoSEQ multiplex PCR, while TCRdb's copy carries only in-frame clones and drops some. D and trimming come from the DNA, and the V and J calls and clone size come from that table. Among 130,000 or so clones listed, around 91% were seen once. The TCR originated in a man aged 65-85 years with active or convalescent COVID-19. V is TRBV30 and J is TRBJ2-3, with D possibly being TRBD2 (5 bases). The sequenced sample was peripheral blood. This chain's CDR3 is CAWSVALAPATDTQYF. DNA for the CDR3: TGTGCCTGGAGTGTAGCTCTAGCCCCTGCGACAGATACGCAGTATTTT.